The next 17 T cell receptor beta chains were all read from a single sample in a study of T cells in Graves' hyperthyroidism and ophthalmopathy. Regions amplified from RNA transcripts were the TCR beta CDR3 regions. A first-round RT-PCR of the TCR CDR3 used the HTBI primer set. TCRdb processed the multiplex PCR reads anew with MiXCR; each CDR3 protein has one entry. The sample yields fewer than 200,000 distinct CDR3 sequences, about a sixth seen once. Sequenced material: blood. These receptors all come from a woman between 45 and 65 years old with Graves' hyperthyroidism.

The table lists this clonotype with many counts. The J gene is TRBJ1-1, the V gene TRBV6-1, with a weak D call TRBD1 (6 bases). Germline values: CDR1 MNHNS, CDR2 SASEGT. The V gene lost 6 bases and the J gene lost 3 bases, with 11 bases spanning the gap. CDR3 size: 13 residues. In nucleotides, the CDR3 is TGTGCCAGCAGAGACACAGGGTACACTGAAGCTTTCTTT. Protein product: CASRDTGYTEAFF.

The table lists this clonotype with many counts. The V and J genes are TRBV7-2 and TRBJ2-3; 12 bases are a match to TRBD2. This CDR3 contains 16 residues. Trimming took 5 bases from V and 1 from J; bases not matched to a gene: 4. Germline CDR1 is SGHTA and CDR2 is FQGNSA. In nucleotides, the CDR3 is TGTGCCAGCAGCCCTAGCGGGGGGGCTCGCACAGATACGCAGTATTTT. It encodes CASSPSGGARTDTQYF.

This clonotype was observed at least ten times. The chain employs TRBV18 and TRBJ2-7; 8 nucleotides match TRBD1. CDR3 length: 13 amino acids. Germline trimming cut 3 bases from V and 3 bases from J; bases unmatched to any gene: 1. The germline V gene encodes CDR1 KGHSH and CDR2 LQKENI. CDR3 loop: CASSPTGGYEQYF. The CDR3 DNA reads as TGTGCCAGCTCACCTACAGGGGGCTACGAGCAGTACTTC.

The table lists this clonotype with many counts. The CDR3 here is CASSPRAGNQPQHF. In nucleotides, the CDR3 is TGTGCCAGCAGTCCCCGAGCCGGCAATCAGCCCCAGCATTTT. V usage is TRBV28 and J usage is TRBJ1-5; D unresolved. Trimming took off 5 bases at V and 2 bases at J, with 10 bases between the two ends. CDR3 length: 14 amino acids. Germline V gene lookup returns CDR1 MDHEN and CDR2 SYDVKM.

This clonotype appeared many times. The chain employs TRBV5-6 and TRBJ2-7; TRBD1 might be the D (6 bases). Germline V lookup: CDR1 SGHDT, CDR2 YYEEEE. CDR3 length equals 16 residues. Trimming stripped 3 bases from V and 5 bases from J, with 21 bases between. In DNA, the CDR3 is TGTGCCAGCAGCTCCCCCTACCACCGGGACACCGACGAGCAGTACTTC. It codes for CASSSPYHRDTDEQYF.

This clonotype was seen repeatedly, ten times or more. This chain uses TRBV6-1 with TRBJ2-1; D perhaps matches TRBD2 (7 bases). The CDR3 runs 14 residues. V lost 7 bases, J lost 9 bases, and 19 bases lay in between. Germline loops: CDR1 MNHNS, CDR2 SASEGT. The CDR3 DNA is TGTGCCAGCACCCCCCCGGGGGGCGAGTTTGAGCAGTTCTTC. Encoded protein: CASTPPGGEFEQFF.

The chain links TRBV20-1 to TRBJ1-3, with D uncertain. V shed 5 bases and J shed 0 bases, with 14 bases lying between them. The CDR3 is 15 amino acids. Germline-derived CDR1 and CDR2 are DFQATT and SNEGSKA (reference sequence). In DNA, the CDR3 is TGCAGTGCTGCCCGGACCACGTACTCTGGAAACACCATATATTTT. It specifies CSAARTTYSGNTIYF.

This clonotype has ten or more counts. This chain joins TRBV7-9 and TRBJ2-7; 8 bases agree with TRBD1. Germline V gene lookup returns CDR1 SEHNR and CDR2 FQNEAQ (reference sequence). The CDR3 is 14 residues long. J gave up 3 bases and V 5 bases, and 6 bases lay outside the gene matches. The CDR3 here is CASSPGQGHYEQYF. CDR3 bases: TGTGCCAGCAGCCCTGGACAGGGACACTACGAGCAGTACTTC.

The chain uses TRBV11-3 and TRBJ2-5, with 9 positions matching TRBD1. V lost 5 bases to trimming and J lost 5 bases; unmatched junction nucleotides: 12. This CDR3 has 16 residues. Germline values: CDR1 SGHNT, CDR2 YENEEA. In nucleotides, the CDR3 is TGTGCCAGCAGCGCCGGGACAGGGATACGTTCGGAGACCCAGTACTTC. This codes for CASSAGTGIRSETQYF. Complete variable domain (other parts from reference TRBV11-3 and TRBJ2-5): EAGVVQSPRYKIIEKKQPVAFWCNPISGHNTLYWYLQNLGQGPELLIRYENEEAVDDSQLPKDRFSAERLKGVDSTLKIQPAELGDSAVYLCASSAGTGIRSETQYFGPGTRLLVL.

The table lists this clonotype with many counts. J is TRBJ2-7 and V is TRBV10-3; 7 bases agree with TRBD2. In germline, CDR1 is ENHRY, CDR2 SYGVKD. The CDR3 has 15 residues. The V and J ends lost 0 bases and 0 bases, in that order; junction bases with no gene match: 2. The CDR3 nucleotides are TGTGCCATCAGTGAGTCCGAGCGGGGCTCCTACGAGCAGTACTTC. This translates into CAISESERGSYEQYF.

Many counts were recorded for this clonotype. The CDR3 is CASFRPGVGYGYTF. As DNA, the CDR3 is TGTGCCAGCTTCCGGCCGGGGGTGGGCTATGGCTACACCTTC. The chain joins TRBV28 to TRBJ1-2, with D tentatively TRBD1 (5 bases). The CDR3 contains 14 residues. CDR1 and CDR2 (germline): MDHEN, SYDVKM. The ends were cut back, 8 bases at V and 4 bases at J, with 17 bases in the middle.

This clonotype was seen many times. Its ends do not fully match the called genes, so a read error is possible. The chain uses TRBV7-7 and TRBJ2-7, with D maybe TRBD1 (6 bases). Germline V gives CDR1 SSHAT, CDR2 FNYEAQ (reference sequence). This CDR3 is built from 14 residues. The DNA of the CDR3 is TGTGCTAGCAGCCCCCCGGACAGAGCCTACGAGCAGTACTTC. Amino acid sequence: CASSPPDRAYEQYF. The whole variable domain, filled in from reference TRBV7-7 and TRBJ2-7, reads GAGVSQSPRYKVTKRGQDVTLRCDPISSHATLYWYQQALGQGPEFLTYFNYEAQPDKSGLPSDRFSAERPEGSISTLTIQRTEQRDSAMYRCASSPPDRAYEQYFGPGTRLTVT.

The V gene is TRBV28, the J gene TRBJ1-5; TRBD1 might be the D (5 bases). The germline gives CDR1 MDHEN, CDR2 SYDVKM. The CDR3 loop spans 19 amino acids. V gave up 6 bases and J gave up 0 bases, with 24 bases separating them. CDR3 sequence reads: CASRFTTGRNLYSNQPQHF. The CDR3, as DNA: TGTGCCAGCAGGTTTACGACGGGACGGAACCTTTATAGCAATCAGCCCCAGCATTTT.

Many counts were recorded for this clonotype. The CDR3 loop reads CASSLFGAKTEAFF. For the CDR3, the DNA is TGTGCCAGCAGTTTATTTGGGGCCAAGACTGAAGCTTTCTTT. The rearrangement uses TRBV12-3 or TRBV12-4 and TRBJ1-1; TRBD1 is a possible D gene (5 bases). V was cut by 2 bases and J by 5 bases, with 12 bases left in between. The CDR3 loop spans 14 amino acids.

In this sample, this clonotype turned up many times. V is TRBV6-2 or TRBV6-3 and J is TRBJ1-5; perhaps TRBD1 as D (5 bases). Germline CDR1 reads MNHEY; CDR2 reads SVGEGT. Trimming pared 3 bases from V and 5 bases from J, leaving 14 bases between. This CDR3 is 15 amino acids long. The CDR3 region has the DNA TGTGCCAGCAGTTATCCTCGCCAGGGCCATCAGCCCCAGCATTTT. Translation gives CASSYPRQGHQPQHF.

This chain connects TRBV3-1 to TRBJ1-4; D might be TRBD1 (6 bases). The CDR3 sequence is 17 residues long. The germline gives CDR1 LGHDT, CDR2 YNNKEL (reference sequence). V lost 3 bases, J lost 1 base, and 15 bases lay in between. This CDR3 is CASSQLQGGGTNEKLFF. The CDR3 region has the DNA TGTGCCAGCAGCCAGTTACAGGGAGGGGGAACTAATGAAAAACTGTTTTTT.

This clonotype turned up a few times. This chain uses TRBV18 with TRBJ1-1, with TRBD1 matching over 7 bases. CDR1 is KGHSH and CDR2 is LQKENI in the germline V gene. J gave up 3 bases and V 0 bases, and 7 bases lay outside the gene matches. This CDR3 is 16 amino acids long. Written as DNA, the CDR3 is TGTGCCAGCTCACCACCGAAGGAGGGGGCGGACACTGAAGCTTTCTTT. Protein sequence: CASSPPKEGADTEAFF.